This T cell receptor beta chain is drawn from a study of blood T cells in healthy people across ages. Study results and caveats: Long-lived donors carried more naive CD4+ cells and greater diversity than aged donors. TCR beta diversity was tightly associated with the proportion of naive T cells.

The CDR3 extends over 17 amino acids. V trimming: 4 bases; J trimming: 2 bases; junction bases outside the gene matches: 7. In germline, CDR1 is SGHVS, CDR2 FQNEAQ. Then a second PCR, running roughly 7 to 12 cycles, was carried out with a sample-barcoded 5' primer and a J-beta primer mix. In TCRdb, the 5' RACE reads were re-called with MiXCR into one record per CDR3 protein. The sample lists more than 900,000 distinct CDR3 sequences, 25% to 35% seen once, with roughly 10% in the top ten. This clonotype appeared a few times. The antigen remains unidentified. These data were also filed under a second study, of T cells of mothers and their children. That study adds: A slight, non-significant increase in overlap was found for related mother-child pairs relative to unrelated pairs.

The sample consisted of blood. This sequence originates from a woman aged 40 to 55 in good health. The V gene is TRBV7-8, the J gene TRBJ2-4, with 11 bases matching TRBD1. Here the CDR3 reads CASSSRGQGVTKNIQYF. CDR3 coding DNA: TGTGCCAGCAGCTCTAGGGGACAGGGGGTGACCAAAAACATTCAGTACTTC.